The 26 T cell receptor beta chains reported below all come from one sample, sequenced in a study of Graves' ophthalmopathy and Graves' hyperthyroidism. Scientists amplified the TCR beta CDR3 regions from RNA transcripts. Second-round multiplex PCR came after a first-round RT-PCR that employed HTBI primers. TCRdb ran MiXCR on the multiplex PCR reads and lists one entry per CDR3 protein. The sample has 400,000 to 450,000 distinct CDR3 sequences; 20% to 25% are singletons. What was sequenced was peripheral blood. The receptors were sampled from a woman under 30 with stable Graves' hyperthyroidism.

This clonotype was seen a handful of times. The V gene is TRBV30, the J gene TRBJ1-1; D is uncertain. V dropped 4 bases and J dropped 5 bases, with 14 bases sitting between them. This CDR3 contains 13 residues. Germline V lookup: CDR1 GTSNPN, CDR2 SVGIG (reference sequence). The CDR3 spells CAWTELRWTEAFF. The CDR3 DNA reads TGTGCCTGGACCGAGCTCCGCTGGACTGAAGCTTTCTTT.

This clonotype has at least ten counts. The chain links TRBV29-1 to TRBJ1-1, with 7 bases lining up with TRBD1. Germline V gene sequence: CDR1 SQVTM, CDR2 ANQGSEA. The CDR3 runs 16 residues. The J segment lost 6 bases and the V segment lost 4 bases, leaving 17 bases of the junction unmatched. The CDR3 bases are TGCAGCGTTGTCGGGACAGTCCTGTCGAGCTTATCTGAAGCTTTCTTT. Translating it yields CSVVGTVLSSLSEAFF.

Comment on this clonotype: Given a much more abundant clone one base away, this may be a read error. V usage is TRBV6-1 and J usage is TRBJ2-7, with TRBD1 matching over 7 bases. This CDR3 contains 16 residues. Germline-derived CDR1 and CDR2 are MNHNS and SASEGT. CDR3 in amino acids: CASSHPQDRDSCEQYF. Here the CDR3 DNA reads TGTGCCAGCAGTCATCCACAAGACAGGGATTCCTGCGAGCAGTACTTC.

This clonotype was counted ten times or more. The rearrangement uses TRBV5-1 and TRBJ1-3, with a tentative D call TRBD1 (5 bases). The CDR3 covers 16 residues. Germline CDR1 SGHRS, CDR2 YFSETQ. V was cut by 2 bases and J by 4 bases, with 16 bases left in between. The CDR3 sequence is CASSLAGALRGNTIYF. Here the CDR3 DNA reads TGCGCCAGCAGCTTAGCCGGGGCCCTAAGAGGAAACACCATATATTTT.

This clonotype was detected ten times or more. CDR3 loop: CASSSSGQGYEQYF. As DNA, the CDR3 is TGTGCCAGCAGTTCGTCGGGACAGGGCTACGAGCAGTACTTC. This chain joins TRBV28 and TRBJ2-7, with 9 bases identical to TRBD1. Germline values: CDR1 MDHEN, CDR2 SYDVKM. Unmatched junction bases numbered 4, after V lost 4 bases and J lost 3 bases. This CDR3 comprises 14 residues.

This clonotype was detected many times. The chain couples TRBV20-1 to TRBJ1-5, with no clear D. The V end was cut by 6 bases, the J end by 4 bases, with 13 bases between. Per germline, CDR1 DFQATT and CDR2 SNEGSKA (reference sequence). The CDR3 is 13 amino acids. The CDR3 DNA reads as TGCAGTGCCGCCGGTTTCCGTAATCAGCCCCAGCATTTT. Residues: CSAAGFRNQPQHF.

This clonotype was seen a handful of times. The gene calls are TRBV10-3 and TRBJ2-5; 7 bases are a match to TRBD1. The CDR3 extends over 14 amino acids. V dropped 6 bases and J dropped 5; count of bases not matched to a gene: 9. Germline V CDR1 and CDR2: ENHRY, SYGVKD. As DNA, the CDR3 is TGTGCCATCAGCGAGGGACAGCCCGGGGAGACCCAGTACTTC. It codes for CAISEGQPGETQYF.

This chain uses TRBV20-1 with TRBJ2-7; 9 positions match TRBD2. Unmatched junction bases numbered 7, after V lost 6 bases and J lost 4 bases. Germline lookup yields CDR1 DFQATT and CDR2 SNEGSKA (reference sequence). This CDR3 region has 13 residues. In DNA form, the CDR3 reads TGCAGTGCGCCGAGACTAGCGGAGTACGAGCAGTACTTC. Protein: CSAPRLAEYEQYF.

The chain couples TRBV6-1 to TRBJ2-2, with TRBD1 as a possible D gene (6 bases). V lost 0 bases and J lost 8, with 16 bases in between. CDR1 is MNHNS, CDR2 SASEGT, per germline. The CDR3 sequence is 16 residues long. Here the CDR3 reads CASSEALQGLSGELFF. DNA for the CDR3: TGTGCCAGCAGTGAAGCATTACAGGGCCTTTCGGGGGAGCTGTTTTTT.

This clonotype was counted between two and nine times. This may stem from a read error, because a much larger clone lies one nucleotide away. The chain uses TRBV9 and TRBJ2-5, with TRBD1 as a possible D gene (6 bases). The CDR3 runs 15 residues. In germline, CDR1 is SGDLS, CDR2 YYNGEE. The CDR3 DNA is TGTGCCAGCAGCGTAGCTCCGAACAGGGAAGAGACCAAGTACTTC. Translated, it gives CASSVAPNREETKYF.

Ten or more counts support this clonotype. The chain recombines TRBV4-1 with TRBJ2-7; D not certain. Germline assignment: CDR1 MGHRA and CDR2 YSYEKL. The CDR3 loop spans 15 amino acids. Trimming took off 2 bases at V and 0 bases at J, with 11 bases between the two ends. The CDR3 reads CASSQMAWLSYEQYF. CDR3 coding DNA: TGCGCCAGCAGCCAAATGGCCTGGCTCTCCTACGAGCAGTACTTC.

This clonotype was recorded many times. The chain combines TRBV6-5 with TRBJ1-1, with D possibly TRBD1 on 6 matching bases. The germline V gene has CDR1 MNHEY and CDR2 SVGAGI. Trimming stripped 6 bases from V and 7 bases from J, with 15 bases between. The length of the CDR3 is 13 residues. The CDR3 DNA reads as TGTGCCAGCAGCCCTCTACAGGGAATTGAAGCTTTCTTT. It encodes CASSPLQGIEAFF.

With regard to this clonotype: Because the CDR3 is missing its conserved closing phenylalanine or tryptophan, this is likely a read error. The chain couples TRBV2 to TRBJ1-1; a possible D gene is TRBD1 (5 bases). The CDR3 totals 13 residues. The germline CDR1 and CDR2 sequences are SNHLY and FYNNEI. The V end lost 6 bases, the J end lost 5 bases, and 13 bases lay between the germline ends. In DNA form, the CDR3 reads TGTGCCAGCAGCAGGGACCCTGCAACTGAAGCTTTCTAT. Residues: CASSRDPATEAFY.

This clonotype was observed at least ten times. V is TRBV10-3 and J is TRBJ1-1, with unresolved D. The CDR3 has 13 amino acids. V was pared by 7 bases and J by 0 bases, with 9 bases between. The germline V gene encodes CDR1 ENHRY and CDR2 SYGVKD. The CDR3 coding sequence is TGTGCCATCAAGAAGGGTATGAACACTGAAGCTTTCTTT. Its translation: CAIKKGMNTEAFF.

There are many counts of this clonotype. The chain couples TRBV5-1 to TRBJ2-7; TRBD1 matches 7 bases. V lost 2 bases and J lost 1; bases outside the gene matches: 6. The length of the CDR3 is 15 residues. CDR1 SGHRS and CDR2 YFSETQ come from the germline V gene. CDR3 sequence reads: CASSFRQGPSYEQYF. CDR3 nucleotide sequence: TGCGCCAGCAGCTTTCGACAGGGACCGTCCTACGAGCAGTACTTC.

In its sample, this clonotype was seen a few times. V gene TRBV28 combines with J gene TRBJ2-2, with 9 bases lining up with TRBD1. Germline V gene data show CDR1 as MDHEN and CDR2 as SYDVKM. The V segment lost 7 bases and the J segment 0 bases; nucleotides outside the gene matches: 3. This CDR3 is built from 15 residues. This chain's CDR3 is CASTRDRANTGELFF. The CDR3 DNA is TGTGCCAGCACCCGGGACAGGGCGAACACCGGGGAGCTGTTTTTT.

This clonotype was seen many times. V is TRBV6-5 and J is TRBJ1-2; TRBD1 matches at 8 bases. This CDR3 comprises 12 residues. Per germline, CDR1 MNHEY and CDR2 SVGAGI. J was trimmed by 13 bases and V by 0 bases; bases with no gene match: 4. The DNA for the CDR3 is TGTGCCAGCAGTTACTCGGGGGACAGGCTCACCTTC. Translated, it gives CASSYSGDRLTF.

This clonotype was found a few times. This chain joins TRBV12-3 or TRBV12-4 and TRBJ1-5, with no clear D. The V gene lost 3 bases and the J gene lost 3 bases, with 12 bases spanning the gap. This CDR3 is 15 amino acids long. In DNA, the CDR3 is TGTGCCAGCAGTTTCTCCCGGACGGACAATCAGCCCCAGCATTTT. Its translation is CASSFSRTDNQPQHF.

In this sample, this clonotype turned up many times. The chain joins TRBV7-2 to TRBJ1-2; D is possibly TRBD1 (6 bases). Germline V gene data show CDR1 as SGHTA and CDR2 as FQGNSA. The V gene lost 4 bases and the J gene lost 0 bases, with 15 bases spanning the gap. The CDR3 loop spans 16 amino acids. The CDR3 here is CASSSGTSISNYGYTF. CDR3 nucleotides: TGTGCCAGCAGCTCCGGGACATCGATCTCTAACTATGGCTACACCTTC.

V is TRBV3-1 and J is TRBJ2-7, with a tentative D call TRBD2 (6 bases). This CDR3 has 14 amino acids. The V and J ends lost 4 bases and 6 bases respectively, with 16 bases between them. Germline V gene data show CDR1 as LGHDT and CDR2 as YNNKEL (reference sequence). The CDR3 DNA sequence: TGTGCCAGCAGCCTTCGGGAGCACCCCAGCGAGCAGTACTTC. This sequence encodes CASSLREHPSEQYF.

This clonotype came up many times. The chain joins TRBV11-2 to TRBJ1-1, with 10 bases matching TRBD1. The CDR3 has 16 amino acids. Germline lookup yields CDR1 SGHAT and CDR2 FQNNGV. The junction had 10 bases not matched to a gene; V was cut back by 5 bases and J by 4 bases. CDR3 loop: CASSLTGGFMSTEAFF. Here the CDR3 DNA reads TGTGCCAGCAGCCTGACAGGGGGCTTCATGAGCACTGAAGCTTTCTTT.

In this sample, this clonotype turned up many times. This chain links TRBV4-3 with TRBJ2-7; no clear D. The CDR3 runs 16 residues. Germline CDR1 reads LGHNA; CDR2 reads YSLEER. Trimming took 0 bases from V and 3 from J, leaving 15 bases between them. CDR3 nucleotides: TGCGCCAGCAGCCAAGATTATGCGTACGGGTACTACGAGCAGTACTTC. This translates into CASSQDYAYGYYEQYF.

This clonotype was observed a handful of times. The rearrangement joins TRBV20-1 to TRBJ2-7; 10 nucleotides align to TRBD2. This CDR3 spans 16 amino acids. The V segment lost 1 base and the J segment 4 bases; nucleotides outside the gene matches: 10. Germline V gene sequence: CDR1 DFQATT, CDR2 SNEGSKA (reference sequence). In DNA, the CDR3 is TGCAGTGCTAGAGCCATAGAAGCGGGAGGGCTATACGAGCAGTACTTC. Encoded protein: CSARAIEAGGLYEQYF.

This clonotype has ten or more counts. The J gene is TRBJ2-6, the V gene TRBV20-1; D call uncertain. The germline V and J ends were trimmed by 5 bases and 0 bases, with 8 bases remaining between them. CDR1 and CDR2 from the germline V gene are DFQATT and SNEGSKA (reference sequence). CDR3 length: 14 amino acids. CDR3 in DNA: TGCAGTGCTGCAGTGAGCTCTGGGGCCAACGTCCTGACTTTC. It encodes CSAAVSSGANVLTF.

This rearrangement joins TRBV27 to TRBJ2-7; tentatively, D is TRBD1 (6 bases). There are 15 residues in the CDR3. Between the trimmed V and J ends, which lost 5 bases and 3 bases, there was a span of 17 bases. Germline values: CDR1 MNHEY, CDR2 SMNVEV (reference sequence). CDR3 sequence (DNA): TGTGCCAGCAGTCTCATTCCCCGGGACATCTACGAGCAGTACTTC. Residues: CASSLIPRDIYEQYF.

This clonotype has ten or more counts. The CDR3 spells CSAAPGLAAPLRETQYF. For the CDR3, the DNA is TGCAGTGCGGCCCCGGGACTAGCGGCTCCCCTTCGGGAGACCCAGTACTTC. The chain links TRBV20-1 to TRBJ2-5; TRBD2 aligns across 11 bases. This CDR3 contains 17 residues. In germline, CDR1 is DFQATT, CDR2 SNEGSKA (reference sequence). V was pared by 6 bases and J by 5 bases, with 17 bases of the junction left unmatched.